Detailed here is one TCR beta chain. What it binds is not known. CDR1 is SGHTA and CDR2 is FQGNSA in the germline V gene. The V end lost 4 bases, the J end lost 5 bases, and 17 bases lay between the germline ends. The CDR3 covers 15 residues. The data were obtained in a study of graft-versus-host responses after intestinal transplantation. Across the study: Every recipient had anti-thymocyte globulin induction and 3 to 4 years of tacrolimus plus steroids.

Libraries were prepared by immunoSEQ multiplex PCR; TCRdb keeps only in-frame clonotypes and omits some of them. Of around 110,000 clones detected, 90% appear once; the ten largest clones hold over 0.15%. The clonotype was recovered from a human donor who received an intestinal transplant. The sample in question was unstimulated CD4+ T cells sorted from spleen or lymph node cells, obtained before intestinal transplant. The rearrangement uses TRBV7-2 and TRBJ1-2; tentative D call: TRBD1 (6 bases). The CDR3 loop is CASSSLSLGGYGYTF. CDR3 DNA: TGTGCCAGCAGCTCCCTGTCTTTAGGGGGTTATGGCTACACCTTC.